Listed below are T cell receptor beta chains from one sample, sequenced in a study of identical twins. TCRdb reprocessed the 5' RACE reads via MiXCR and lists one record per CDR3 protein. The sample has 1.5 million to 2 million distinct CDR3 sequences; 32% are singletons. The specimen sequenced was cord blood. The source is a newborn girl in good health. Each CDR3 is given with its conserved first and last residue. Each record gives: D gene, V gene, clone size, J gene, CDR3 protein, CDR3 DNA. The D gene is left open where the match is weak. The size field is filled for only some rows; it gives once, few, many or a size class.

D: NA; V: TRBV6-1; size: NA; J: TRBJ1-1; CDR3: CASNPGTNTEAFF; DNA: TGTGCCAGCAATCCAGGGACGAACACTGAAGCTTTCTTT
D: NA; V: TRBV6-2/TRBV6-3; size: many; J: TRBJ2-1; CDR3: CASSPRDNEQFF; DNA: TGTGCCAGCAGTCCCAGAGACAATGAGCAGTTCTTC
D: NA; V: TRBV7-2; size: once; J: TRBJ2-1; CDR3: CASSSLGTQETQFF; DNA: TGTGCCAGCAGCTCGCTAGGTACCCAAGAGACCCAGTTCTTC
D: TRBD2; V: TRBV29-1; size: NA; J: TRBJ2-2; CDR3: CSVRIGRAGGELFF; DNA: TGCAGCGTTCGGATCGGGAGGGCTGGCGGGGAGCTGTTTTTT
D: NA; V: TRBV29-1; size: many; J: TRBJ1-2; CDR3: CSVEGGQVDNRYGYTF; DNA: TGCAGCGTTGAGGGAGGCCAGGTTGACAACCGCTATGGCTACACCTTC
D: TRBD1; V: TRBV28; size: few; J: TRBJ2-7; CDR3: CASRLNGGTGYYEQYF; DNA: TGTGCCAGCAGACTAAACGGCGGGACAGGATACTACGAGCAGTACTTC
D: TRBD2; V: TRBV11-3; size: NA; J: TRBJ2-1; CDR3: CASSLGRLRRGGLYNEQFF; DNA: TGTGCCAGCAGCTTAGGACGTCTACGGCGGGGGGGCCTCTACAATGAGCAGTTCTTC
D: TRBD1; V: TRBV12-3/TRBV12-4; size: few; J: TRBJ2-1; CDR3: CASSLRDSRNNEQFF; DNA: TGTGCCAGCAGTCTCCGGGACAGTAGGAACAATGAGCAGTTCTTC
D: NA; V: TRBV28; size: NA; J: TRBJ1-4; CDR3: CASSRVFRVLNRAEKLFF; DNA: TGTGCCAGCAGTAGGGTATTCAGGGTCCTCAATCGGGCGGAAAAACTGTTTTTT
D: NA; V: TRBV5-1; size: few; J: TRBJ2-5; CDR3: CASSLVGGNRETQYF; DNA: TGCGCCAGCAGCTTGGTGGGTGGAAACAGAGAGACCCAGTACTTC
D: TRBD1; V: TRBV6-1; size: NA; J: TRBJ1-5; CDR3: CASPGTGENQPQHF; DNA: TGTGCCAGCCCTGGGACAGGGGAAAATCAGCCCCAGCATTTT
D: NA; V: TRBV9; size: few; J: TRBJ2-7; CDR3: CASSVAGALGYNEQYF; DNA: TGTGCCAGCAGCGTAGCGGGAGCTCTGGGGTACAATGAGCAGTACTTC
D: TRBD1; V: TRBV10-3; size: NA; J: TRBJ2-7; CDR3: CAIRDGTGGPYEQYF; DNA: TGTGCCATCAGGGATGGGACAGGGGGCCCCTACGAGCAGTACTTC
D: NA; V: TRBV7-9; size: few; J: TRBJ1-1; CDR3: CASSFGSDAFF; DNA: TGTGCCAGCAGCTTTGGTTCGGACGCTTTCTTT
D: TRBD2; V: TRBV12-3/TRBV12-4; size: NA; J: TRBJ2-5; CDR3: CTSSLGLAGAEQYF; DNA: TGTACCAGCAGTTTGGGACTAGCGGGAGCTGAGCAGTACTTC
D: NA; V: TRBV30; size: NA; J: TRBJ2-3; CDR3: CAWSATIATDTQYF; DNA: TGTGCCTGGAGTGCGACCATCGCCACAGATACGCAGTATTTT
D: TRBD2; V: TRBV3-1; size: NA; J: TRBJ2-1; CDR3: CASSLPGTTDEQIF; DNA: TGTGCCAGCAGCCTCCCCGGGACTACGGATGAGCAGATCTTC
D: TRBD2; V: TRBV20-1; size: once; J: TRBJ2-5; CDR3: CSAREGGPRETQYF; DNA: TGCAGTGCTAGAGAGGGAGGGCCGAGGGAGACCCAGTACTTC
D: NA; V: TRBV7-2; size: many; J: TRBJ2-3; CDR3: CASSSGLRSDTQYF; DNA: TGTGCCAGCAGCTCGGGCCTCCGATCAGATACGCAGTATTTT
D: NA; V: TRBV3-1; size: NA; J: TRBJ2-7; CDR3: CASSHKGGNEQYF; DNA: TGTGCCAGCAGCCACAAGGGCGGGAATGAGCAGTACTTC
D: TRBD2; V: TRBV2; size: few; J: TRBJ2-3; CDR3: CASSVPLTSDHTDTQYF; DNA: TGTGCCAGCAGTGTACCTTTGACTAGCGACCACACAGATACGCAGTATTTT
D: NA; V: TRBV20-1; size: NA; J: TRBJ2-5; CDR3: CSANVQETQYF; DNA: TGCAGTGCTAATGTCCAAGAGACCCAGTACTTC
D: NA; V: TRBV6-6; size: NA; J: TRBJ2-7; CDR3: CASSYPPGRSYEQYF; DNA: TGTGCCAGCAGTTACCCTCCGGGACGGAGCTACGAGCAGTACTTC
D: NA; V: TRBV15; size: few; J: TRBJ2-1; CDR3: CATSRAGASYNEQFF; DNA: TGTGCCACCAGCAGAGCGGGAGCTAGCTACAATGAGCAGTTCTTC
D: NA; V: TRBV20-1; size: NA; J: TRBJ2-2; CDR3: CSARVRPTTGELFF; DNA: TGCAGTGCTAGAGTACGTCCAACCACCGGGGAGCTGTTTTTT
D: NA; V: TRBV12-3/TRBV12-4; size: few; J: TRBJ1-6; CDR3: CASSSRVKNNSPLHF; DNA: TGTGCCAGCAGTTCCAGGGTGAAAAATAATTCACCCCTCCACTTT
D: NA; V: TRBV7-2; size: few; J: TRBJ2-7; CDR3: CASSVGRRRSYEQYF; DNA: TGTGCCAGCAGCGTAGGGAGGAGGCGCTCCTACGAGCAGTACTTC
D: NA; V: TRBV29-1; size: many; J: TRBJ2-3; CDR3: CSVHRTRDTQYF; DNA: TGCAGCGTCCACAGGACGAGGGATACGCAGTATTTT
D: NA; V: TRBV2; size: NA; J: TRBJ2-3; CDR3: CATPKRTLPTDTQYF; DNA: TGTGCCACCCCCAAGAGGACTTTACCCACAGATACGCAGTATTTT
D: TRBD1; V: TRBV6-5; size: NA; J: TRBJ1-6; CDR3: CATRLDTGGRYNSPLHF; DNA: TGTGCCACCAGACTCGATACAGGGGGAAGGTATAATTCACCCCTCCACTTT
D: NA; V: TRBV27; size: once; J: TRBJ2-2; CDR3: CASSSRRPGDGELFF; DNA: TGTGCCAGCAGTTCTCGAAGACCAGGGGACGGGGAGCTGTTTTTT
D: NA; V: TRBV12-3/TRBV12-4; size: few; J: TRBJ2-3; CDR3: CASRVGSDTQYF; DNA: TGTGCCAGCAGGGTCGGGTCAGATACGCAGTATTTT
D: TRBD1; V: TRBV7-8; size: NA; J: TRBJ2-7; CDR3: CASSFFRQGYEQYF; DNA: TGTGCCAGCAGCTTTTTTAGACAGGGCTACGAGCAGTACTTC
D: TRBD1; V: TRBV5-1; size: NA; J: TRBJ2-1; CDR3: CASSLDLGQGANEQFF; DNA: TGCGCCAGCAGCTTGGATCTGGGACAGGGGGCGAATGAGCAGTTCTTC
D: NA; V: TRBV19; size: NA; J: TRBJ1-2; CDR3: CASSKALSTYGYTF; DNA: TGTGCCAGTAGTAAGGCCCTCTCAACGTATGGCTACACCTTC
D: TRBD2; V: TRBV10-3; size: NA; J: TRBJ2-2; CDR3: CAISGGLGLTGELFF; DNA: TGTGCCATCAGTGGTGGACTAGGGTTAACCGGGGAGCTGTTTTTT
D: NA; V: TRBV2; size: NA; J: TRBJ2-5; CDR3: CATGTRETQYF; DNA: TGTGCCACCGGGACCAGAGAGACCCAGTACTTC
D: NA; V: TRBV5-5; size: many; J: TRBJ2-3; CDR3: CASSPLASYSTDTQYF; DNA: TGTGCCAGCAGCCCTCTAGCTAGCTATAGCACAGATACGCAGTATTTT
D: NA; V: TRBV20-1; size: NA; J: TRBJ1-1; CDR3: CSARGRVRRNTEAFF; DNA: TGCAGTGCTAGAGGGCGGGTTAGGAGGAACACTGAAGCTTTCTTT
D: NA; V: TRBV3-1; size: NA; J: TRBJ1-1; CDR3: CATRAGPLNTEAFF; DNA: TGTGCCACACGGGCGGGGCCGCTGAACACTGAAGCTTTCTTT
D: NA; V: TRBV30; size: NA; J: TRBJ1-2; CDR3: CAWSMARSYGYTF; DNA: TGTGCCTGGAGTATGGCGAGGAGCTATGGCTACACCTTC
D: TRBD1; V: TRBV27; size: few; J: TRBJ2-1; CDR3: CASSLQGAGSNEQFF; DNA: TGTGCCAGCAGTCTACAGGGGGCGGGGTCGAATGAGCAGTTCTTC
D: NA; V: TRBV5-6; size: NA; J: TRBJ1-5; CDR3: CASSLAGGPSLHF; DNA: TGTGCCAGCAGCTTGGCCGGGGGGCCATCCTTGCATTTT
D: TRBD2; V: TRBV10-2; size: NA; J: TRBJ2-7; CDR3: CASGGLADYEQYF; DNA: TGCGCCAGCGGGGGACTAGCGGACTACGAGCAGTACTTC
D: NA; V: TRBV6-1; size: NA; J: TRBJ1-5; CDR3: CASSEPNQPQHF; DNA: TGTGCCAGCAGTGAGCCCAATCAGCCCCAGCATTTT
D: TRBD2; V: TRBV10-2; size: few; J: TRBJ2-4; CDR3: CASRGTSGARAKNIQYF; DNA: TGCGCCAGCAGGGGGACTAGCGGGGCTCGAGCCAAAAACATTCAGTACTTC
D: TRBD1; V: TRBV20-1; size: NA; J: TRBJ2-3; CDR3: CSATIGTGATDTQYF; DNA: TGCAGTGCGACTATCGGGACAGGGGCAACAGATACGCAGTATTTT
D: TRBD1; V: TRBV12-5; size: few; J: TRBJ2-5; CDR3: CASGLGTGLETQYF; DNA: TGTGCTAGTGGTCTGGGGACAGGGTTAGAGACCCAGTACTTC
D: NA; V: TRBV28; size: few; J: TRBJ2-3; CDR3: CASSFRRYATDTQYF; DNA: TGTGCCAGCAGTTTTCGGCGGTACGCCACAGATACGCAGTATTTT
D: TRBD1; V: TRBV24-1; size: NA; J: TRBJ2-2; CDR3: CATSDSQQGGLVTGELFF; DNA: TGTGCCACCAGTGATTCGCAACAAGGGGGCCTGGTGACCGGGGAGCTGTTTTTT
D: NA; V: TRBV4-2; size: NA; J: TRBJ2-3; CDR3: CASSQESLRPGQYF; DNA: TGTGCCAGCAGCCAAGAATCGTTACGGCCGGGCCAGTATTTT
D: NA; V: TRBV20-1; size: few; J: TRBJ2-7; CDR3: CSASGTSSSYEQYF; DNA: TGCAGTGCTTCCGGGACGTCAAGCTCCTACGAGCAGTACTTC
D: TRBD2; V: TRBV2; size: many; J: TRBJ2-3; CDR3: CASSEGLATDTQYF; DNA: TGTGCCAGCAGTGAGGGACTAGCGACAGATACGCAGTATTTT